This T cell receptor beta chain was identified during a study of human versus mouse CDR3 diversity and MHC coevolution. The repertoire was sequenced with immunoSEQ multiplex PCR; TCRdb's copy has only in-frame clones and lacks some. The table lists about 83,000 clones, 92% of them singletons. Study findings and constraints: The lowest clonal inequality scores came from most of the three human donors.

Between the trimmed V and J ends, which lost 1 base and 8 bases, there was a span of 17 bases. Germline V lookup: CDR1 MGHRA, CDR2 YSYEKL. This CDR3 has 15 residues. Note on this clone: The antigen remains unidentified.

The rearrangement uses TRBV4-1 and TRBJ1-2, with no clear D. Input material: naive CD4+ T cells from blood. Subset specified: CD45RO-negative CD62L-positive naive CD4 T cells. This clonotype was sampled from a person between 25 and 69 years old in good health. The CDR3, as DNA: TGCGCCAGCAGCCAAGGATTATACCCTGTCGCGGGCTACACCTTC. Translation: CASSQGLYPVAGYTF.